This TCR beta chain comes out of a study of PD-L1 blockade in urothelial cancer. Study background: The patients first took atezolizumab in the mid-2010s, receiving 1,200 mg intravenously every 3 weeks. After treatment start, blood was analyzed at 3 weeks (second dose) and at 6 weeks. Blood samples had a median of around 140,000 T cells, approximately 83,000 unique TCRs, and clonality approximately 0.086.

Method: immunoSEQ multiplex PCR; TCRdb's copy keeps in-frame clones and lacks some. This table holds approximately 52,000 clones, approximately 75% found once. The germline V and J ends were trimmed by 1 base and 9 bases, with 10 bases remaining between them. The CDR3 totals 14 residues. Germline V gives CDR1 SEHNR, CDR2 FQNEAQ (reference sequence). The V call is TRBV7-9, the J call TRBJ1-6; D is possibly TRBD1 (5 bases). The sequence was obtained from a man between 65 and 85 years old with urothelial cancer. The specimen comprised PBMCs, sampled around atezolizumab (anti-PD-L1) treatment. CDR3 nucleotides: TGTGCCAGCAGCTTAGGTTCTGACAGTTCACCCCTCCACTTT. Amino acids: CASSLGSDSSPLHF.